The 28 T cell receptor beta chains listed next were all sequenced from one sample in a study of T cells in Graves' hyperthyroidism and ophthalmopathy. Amplified TCR beta CDR3 regions derived from RNA transcripts. HTBI primers were the set used in a first-round RT-PCR of the TCR CDR3. TCRdb used MiXCR to reprocess the multiplex PCR reads, holding one entry per CDR3 protein. The sample carries 280,000 or so distinct CDR3 sequences, under 30% recorded once. Sequencing was performed on blood. These receptors were taken from a man aged 35 to 55 with Graves' hyperthyroidism that later progressed to Graves' ophthalmopathy.

This clonotype was recorded many times. The J gene is TRBJ1-5, the V gene TRBV19; TRBD1 might be the D (5 bases). The V gene lost 6 bases and the J gene lost 4 bases, with 13 bases spanning the gap. Germline V gene lookup returns CDR1 LNHDA and CDR2 SQIVND (reference sequence). CDR3 length: 14 amino acids. In nucleotides, the CDR3 is TGTGCCAGTAGCTACTCAGGGAGGAATCAGCCCCAGCATTTT. Its translation: CASSYSGRNQPQHF.

This clonotype has only a few counts. A much more abundant neighbour one base away suggests this may be a read error. The chain links TRBV4-2 to TRBJ2-7; D gene ambiguous. The V gene lost 1 base and the J gene lost 6 bases, with 7 bases spanning the gap. This CDR3 contains 12 residues. Germline loops: CDR1 LGHNA, CDR2 YNFKEQ. CDR3 nucleotides: TGTGCCAGCAGCCAAGTCTCGGGCGAGCAGTACTTC. This codes for CASSQVSGEQYF.

The chain uses TRBV2 and TRBJ1-6; 8 bases agree with TRBD1. CDR1 and CDR2 from the germline V gene are SNHLY and FYNNEI. V was pared by 7 bases and J by 8 bases, with 7 bases of the junction left unmatched. This CDR3 has 14 residues. CDR3 amino acids: CASIDSQGDSPLHF. The CDR3 nucleotides are TGTGCCAGCATCGACTCACAGGGGGATTCACCCCTCCACTTT.

This clonotype was found many times. The V call is TRBV6-4, the J call TRBJ2-7; 7 nucleotides agree with TRBD2. Looked up from germline, CDR1 is MRHNA and CDR2 is SNTAGT. This CDR3 spans 13 amino acids. V shed 8 bases, J shed 3 bases, and the junction held 7 bases outside the gene matches. CDR3 sequence: CASGRDYSYEQYF. CDR3 DNA sequence: TGTGCCAGCGGCCGGGACTACAGCTACGAGCAGTACTTC.

This clonotype was recorded many times. The CDR3 loop is CASSDRAMGAQHF. The CDR3 DNA reads TGTGCCAGTAGTGACAGGGCGATGGGGGCCCAGCATTTT. This sequence joins TRBV19 and TRBJ1-5, with 7 bases matching TRBD1. This CDR3 is 13 amino acids long. Germline CDR1 LNHDA, CDR2 SQIVND (reference sequence). V shed 5 bases and J 11 bases; nucleotides not matched to a gene: 9.

This clonotype was counted ten times or more. The chain couples TRBV7-2 to TRBJ2-2, with D hard to call. Germline-derived CDR1 and CDR2 are SGHTA and FQGNSA. The V end was cut by 1 base, the J end by 1 base, with 4 bases between. There are 14 residues in the CDR3. This chain's CDR3 is CASSLDGNTGELFF. As DNA, the CDR3 is TGTGCCAGCAGCTTAGACGGGAACACCGGGGAGCTGTTTTTT.

The J gene is TRBJ2-2, the V gene TRBV6-2 or TRBV6-3; TRBD1 matches at 8 bases. The CDR3 runs 15 residues. The V and J ends lost 1 base and 4 bases, in that order; junction bases with no gene match: 2. Germline CDR1 MNHEY, CDR2 SVGEGT. CDR3 protein: CASSYWTGSTGELFF. CDR3 DNA sequence: TGTGCCAGCAGTTACTGGACAGGGAGCACCGGGGAGCTGTTTTTT.

This clonotype was observed once. V is TRBV28 and J is TRBJ1-1; D is unclear. The CDR3 consists of 17 residues. Deletions cut 0 bases from V and 1 base from J, with 15 bases between. Germline values: CDR1 MDHEN, CDR2 SYDVKM. The CDR3 region has the DNA TGTGCCAGCAGTTTATGGGCCCGGCAGCTGAGGAACACTGAAGCTTTCTTT. The encoded protein is CASSLWARQLRNTEAFF.

This clonotype occurred a few times. The V gene is TRBV28, the J gene TRBJ2-2; TRBD1 matches at 9 bases. Germline V lookup: CDR1 MDHEN, CDR2 SYDVKM. The CDR3 extends over 17 amino acids. Unmatched junction bases numbered 11, after V lost 6 bases and J lost 3 bases. The CDR3 loop reads CASRDRTGQGYTGELFF. The CDR3 DNA is TGTGCCAGCAGGGATCGAACGGGACAGGGATACACCGGGGAGCTGTTTTTT.

J is TRBJ2-7 and V is TRBV11-2; D gene uncertain. Deletions cut 0 bases from V and 6 bases from J, with 9 bases between. Germline V lookup: CDR1 SGHAT, CDR2 FQNNGV. The CDR3 is made up of 13 amino acids. Here the CDR3 reads CASSLDRISEQYF. In nucleotides, the CDR3 is TGTGCCAGCAGCTTAGACAGAATTAGCGAGCAGTACTTC.

The table lists this clonotype with many counts. This chain joins TRBV6-5 and TRBJ2-5, with 8 bases lining up with TRBD1. With V trimmed by 5 bases and J by 3 bases, 5 bases remained unmatched. CDR1 is MNHEY, CDR2 SVGAGI, per germline. The CDR3 is made up of 14 amino acids. CDR3 coding DNA: TGTGCCAGCAGTCGCCTGGACAGGGAAGAGACCCAGTACTTC. Protein: CASSRLDREETQYF.

This clonotype was counted at least ten times. V gene TRBV20-1 combines with J gene TRBJ2-3; the match to TRBD2 covers 10 bases. V lost 4 bases, J lost 6 bases, and 19 bases stayed unmatched. The CDR3 spans 18 residues. The germline CDR1 and CDR2 sequences are DFQATT and SNEGSKA (reference sequence). CDR3 in amino acids: CSAIGDKGSGRAWDTQYF. The CDR3 bases are TGCAGTGCTATAGGGGATAAGGGAAGCGGGAGGGCCTGGGATACGCAGTATTTT.

This clonotype has ten or more counts. The chain combines TRBV12-3 or TRBV12-4 with TRBJ1-2; the D is unclear. Trimming shortened V by 5 bases and J by 2 bases, and 6 bases separated the two germline ends. This CDR3 has 12 amino acids. CDR3 DNA: TGTGCCAGCAGTAAGAGAAACTATGGCTACACCTTC. Its translation is CASSKRNYGYTF.

Worth noting for this clonotype: A clone one base away is much larger, so this may be a read error. V is TRBV19 and J is TRBJ2-2; D may be TRBD2 (5 bases). CDR3 length: 17 residues. Germline CDR1 reads LNHDA; CDR2 reads SQIVND (reference sequence). V lost 4 bases to trimming and J lost 0 bases, with 15 bases between them. CDR3 region: CASSNLLSAPNTGELFF. Here the CDR3 DNA reads TGTGCCAGTAGTAATTTACTTAGCGCACCGAACACCGGGGAGCTGTTTTTT.

This clonotype was detected ten times or more. The gene calls are TRBV18 and TRBJ1-6; no definite D call. This CDR3 region has 14 residues. Trimming pared 3 bases from V and 5 bases from J, leaving 8 bases between. CDR1 is KGHSH and CDR2 is LQKENI in the germline V gene. CDR3 protein: CASSPRKNNSPLHF. CDR3 DNA sequence: TGTGCCAGCTCACCCAGGAAGAATAATTCACCCCTCCACTTT.

This clonotype was counted at least ten times. The CDR3 region has the DNA TGTGCCAGCAGTTTAACTAGCGCGTCGCCCCAGCATTTT. It codes for CASSLTSASPQHF. This chain joins TRBV27 and TRBJ1-5; D is ambiguous. V was shortened by 2 bases and J by 9 bases, with 11 bases between the two germline ends. The CDR3 has 13 residues. In germline, CDR1 is MNHEY, CDR2 SMNVEV (reference sequence).

This clonotype appeared many times. V is TRBV11-1 and J is TRBJ2-2; 8 bases agree with TRBD2. The V gene end was trimmed by 5 bases and the J gene end by 3 bases; junction bases not matched to a gene: 14. CDR1 and CDR2 from the germline V gene are SGHAT and FQDESV (reference sequence). This CDR3 is 18 amino acids long. CDR3 nucleotide sequence: TGTGCCAGCAGCCCCCAAGCGGGAGAGCCCCTGTACACCGGGGAGCTGTTTTTT. Translation: CASSPQAGEPLYTGELFF.

This clonotype showed up many times. The V call is TRBV20-1, the J call TRBJ1-1; 10 nucleotides line up with TRBD1. The CDR3 loop spans 13 amino acids. The junction had 4 bases not matched to a gene; V was cut back by 3 bases and J by 6 bases. From germline, CDR1 is DFQATT and CDR2 SNEGSKA (reference sequence). CDR3 in amino acids: CSARTGGNPEAFF. The CDR3 DNA reads as TGCAGTGCTAGGACAGGGGGCAATCCTGAAGCTTTCTTT.

This clonotype was picked up many times. Here the CDR3 DNA reads TGTGCCAGCAGCTTGAGATGGCGAGACGGGTCCTACGAGCAGTACTTC. This translates into CASSLRWRDGSYEQYF. The chain joins TRBV5-5 to TRBJ2-7; D is undetermined. V was cut by 1 base and J by 1 base, with 15 bases left in between. The CDR3 is made up of 16 amino acids. CDR1 and CDR2 (germline): SGHKS, YYEKEE (reference sequence).

A few counts support this clonotype. The chain employs TRBV28 and TRBJ1-2; D is unclear. With 3 bases removed from V and 5 bases from J, the gap between germline ends came to 4 bases. The CDR3 extends over 11 amino acids. Looked up from germline, CDR1 is MDHEN and CDR2 is SYDVKM. CDR3 sequence (DNA): TGTGCCAGCAGTTTTGAGTATGGCTACACCTTC. It encodes CASSFEYGYTF.

This clonotype occurred many times. The rearrangement links TRBV5-1 to TRBJ2-7; a weak D match, TRBD1 (6 bases). The germline CDR1 and CDR2 sequences are SGHRS and YFSETQ. CDR3 length equals 18 residues. V gave up 4 bases and J gave up 3 bases, with 26 bases separating them. CDR3 sequence (DNA): TGCGCCAGCAGCGTAAAGTCAAAAGGAACAGGGAAGGACTACGAGCAGTACTTC. Its translation is CASSVKSKGTGKDYEQYF.

This clonotype was detected many times. V usage is TRBV28 and J usage is TRBJ2-5, with D unresolved. Germline V gene data show CDR1 as MDHEN and CDR2 as SYDVKM. Trimming left V 3 bases short and J 4 bases short, with 3 bases between. The CDR3 is made up of 11 amino acids. CDR3 sequence reads: CASSFAETQYF. The CDR3 bases are TGTGCCAGCAGTTTCGCAGAGACCCAGTACTTC.

At least ten counts were recorded for this clonotype. The genes are TRBV6-1 and TRBJ2-1, with 10 bases identical to TRBD2. The CDR3 has 18 amino acids. Germline V gene lookup returns CDR1 MNHNS and CDR2 SASEGT. With 5 bases clipped from V and 5 bases from J, the junction kept 15 bases outside the gene matches. The CDR3 nucleotides read TGTGCCAGCAGTCGAAGGGGACTAGCGTCAAGAGTCGACAATGAGCAGTTCTTC. Protein: CASSRRGLASRVDNEQFF.

This chain links TRBV11-3 with TRBJ2-2; D gene ambiguous. Germline values: CDR1 SGHNT, CDR2 YENEEA. Trimming shortened V by 6 bases and J by 5 bases, and 4 bases separated the two germline ends. The CDR3 has 11 residues. This CDR3 reads CASRTTGELFF. CDR3 DNA sequence: TGTGCCAGCAGAACGACCGGGGAGCTGTTTTTT.

This clonotype was counted ten times or more. This chain connects TRBV30 to TRBJ2-7, with TRBD1 identical over 8 bases. Looked up from germline, CDR1 is GTSNPN and CDR2 is SVGIG (reference sequence). Unmatched junction bases numbered 2, after V lost 0 bases and J lost 1 base. The CDR3 extends over 14 amino acids. DNA of the CDR3: TGTGCCTGGAGTGTACGGGACAGGTCCTACGAGCAGTACTTC. This sequence encodes CAWSVRDRSYEQYF. The full variable domain, its missing parts supplied by reference TRBV30 and TRBJ2-7, is SQTIHQWPATLVQPVGSPLSLECTVEGTSNPNLYWYRQAAGRGLQLLFYSVGIGQISSEVPQNLSASRPQDRQFILSSKKLLLSDSGFYLCAWSVRDRSYEQYFGPGTRLTVT.

The chain is built from TRBV28 and TRBJ1-2; tentative D call: TRBD1 (5 bases). CDR3 length equals 12 residues. Trimming removed 6 bases from V and 5 bases from J, with 10 bases in between. CDR1 MDHEN and CDR2 SYDVKM come from the germline V gene. The CDR3 here is CASSSAGYGYTF. CDR3 nucleotide sequence: TGTGCCAGCAGCAGCGCAGGGTATGGCTACACCTTC.

This clonotype was picked up many times. The chain uses TRBV28 and TRBJ1-5, with D possibly TRBD1 on 6 matching bases. The CDR3 is 16 amino acids. The V end was cut by 2 bases, the J end by 5 bases, with 16 bases between. Germline CDR1 reads MDHEN; CDR2 reads SYDVKM. CDR3: CASSLEVRGGYQPQHF. The CDR3 DNA reads as TGTGCCAGCAGTTTAGAGGTTCGGGGGGGCTATCAGCCCCAGCATTTT.

This clonotype was recorded many times. This chain connects TRBV14 to TRBJ2-5; no reliable D call. From germline, CDR1 is SGHDN and CDR2 FVKESK. V was trimmed by 1 base and J by 4 bases, leaving 1 base between them. This CDR3 spans 11 amino acids. The DNA for the CDR3 is TGTGCCAGCAGCCAAGCAGAGACCCAGTACTTC. Encoded protein: CASSQAETQYF.